The clone carrying this T cell receptor (beta chain) was seen at least ten times. What it binds is unknown. The time point: sample taken at primary tumor resection. Every TCR cDNA molecule bore a unique molecular identifier. MiXCR, run by TCRdb on the 5' RACE reads, gives a single entry per CDR3 protein. The sample records roughly 11,000 distinct CDR3 sequences, around 10% being singletons. V dropped 5 bases and J dropped 2 bases, with 8 bases sitting between them. The CDR3 contains 13 residues. CDR1 is LNHDA and CDR2 is SQIVND in the germline V gene (reference sequence). The data originate from a study of spatial heterogeneity in lung cancer. Study background: Bulk RNA-seq from matched material yielded a T cell module score that correlated strongly with TCR transcript counts in tumor regions. Study findings and constraints: For expanded intratumoral alpha and beta TCRs, counts tracked tumor mutation counts. In tumor T cells, estimated coverage reached around 7% for alpha chains and approximately 13% for beta chains. Expanded TCR counts, ubiquitous and regional, correlated respectively with ubiquitous and regional nonsynonymous mutation counts.

The source is a female donor with early-stage non-small cell lung cancer. Source: lung tumor tissue, taken at surgery. This rearrangement joins TRBV19 to TRBJ2-3; D is tentatively TRBD1 or TRBD2 (5 bases each). CDR3 loop: CASSPGTTDTQYF. The DNA for the CDR3 is TGTGCCAGTAGTCCGGGGACCACAGATACGCAGTATTTT.